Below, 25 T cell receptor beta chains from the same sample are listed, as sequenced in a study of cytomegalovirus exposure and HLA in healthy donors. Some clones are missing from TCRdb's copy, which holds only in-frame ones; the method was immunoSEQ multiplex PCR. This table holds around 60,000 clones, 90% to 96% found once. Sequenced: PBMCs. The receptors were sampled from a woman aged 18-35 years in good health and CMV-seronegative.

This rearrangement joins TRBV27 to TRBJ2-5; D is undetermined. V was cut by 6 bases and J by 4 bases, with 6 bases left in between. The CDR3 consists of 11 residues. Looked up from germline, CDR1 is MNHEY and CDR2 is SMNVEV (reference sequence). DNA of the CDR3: TGTGCCAGCAGGGGCTTAGAGACCCAGTACTTC. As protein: CASRGLETQYF.

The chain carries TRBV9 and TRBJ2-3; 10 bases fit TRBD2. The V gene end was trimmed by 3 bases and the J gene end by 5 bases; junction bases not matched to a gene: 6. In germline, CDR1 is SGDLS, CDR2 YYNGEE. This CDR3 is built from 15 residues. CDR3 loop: CASSAVLAGIDTQYF. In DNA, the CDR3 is TGTGCCAGCAGCGCAGTACTAGCGGGGATAGATACGCAGTATTTT.

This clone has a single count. The DNA of the CDR3 is TGTGCCAGCATGGGGCAGGGGGAGTGGGGCTACGAGCAGTACTTC. Residues: CASMGQGEWGYEQYF. The chain is built from TRBV28 and TRBJ2-7; 7 nucleotides align to TRBD1. V shed 7 bases, J shed 3 bases, and the junction held 12 bases outside the gene matches. Germline CDR1 reads MDHEN; CDR2 reads SYDVKM. The CDR3 runs to 15 residues.

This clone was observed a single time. CDR3 sequence (DNA): TGTGCCAGCTCCCAGGGAACTGTCCGCTCCTACGAGCAGTACTTC. It codes for CASSQGTVRSYEQYF. V usage is TRBV18 and J usage is TRBJ2-7; TRBD1 is a possible D gene (5 bases). The germline gives CDR1 KGHSH, CDR2 LQKENI. V lost 6 bases to trimming and J lost 0 bases, with 15 bases between them. This CDR3 spans 15 amino acids.

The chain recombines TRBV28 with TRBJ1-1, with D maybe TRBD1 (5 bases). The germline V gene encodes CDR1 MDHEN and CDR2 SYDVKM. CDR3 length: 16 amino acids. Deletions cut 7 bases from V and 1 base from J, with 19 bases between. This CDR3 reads CASTPGGAPGNTEAFF. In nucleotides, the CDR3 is TGTGCCAGCACCCCTGGAGGGGCCCCCGGGAACACTGAAGCTTTCTTT.

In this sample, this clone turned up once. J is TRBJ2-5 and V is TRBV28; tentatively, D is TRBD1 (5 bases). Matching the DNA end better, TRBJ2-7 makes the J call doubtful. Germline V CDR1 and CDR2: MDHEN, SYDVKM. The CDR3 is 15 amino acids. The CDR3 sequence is CASRKDGHHSYEQYF. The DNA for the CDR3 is TGTGCCAGCAGGAAGGACGGACATCACTCCTACGAGCAGTACTTC.

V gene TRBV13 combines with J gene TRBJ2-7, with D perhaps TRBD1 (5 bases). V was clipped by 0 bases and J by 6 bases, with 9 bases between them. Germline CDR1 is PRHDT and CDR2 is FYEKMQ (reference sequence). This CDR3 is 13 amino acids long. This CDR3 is CASSLGGAGEQYF. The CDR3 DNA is TGTGCCAGCAGCTTAGGAGGGGCCGGCGAGCAGTACTTC.

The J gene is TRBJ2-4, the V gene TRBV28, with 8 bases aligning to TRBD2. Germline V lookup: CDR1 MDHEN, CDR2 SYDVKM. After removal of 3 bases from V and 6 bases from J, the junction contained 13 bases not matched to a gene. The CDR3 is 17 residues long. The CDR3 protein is CASSFSLKAGAVNIQYF. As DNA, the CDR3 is TGTGCCAGCAGTTTTTCACTCAAAGCGGGAGCCGTAAACATTCAGTACTTC. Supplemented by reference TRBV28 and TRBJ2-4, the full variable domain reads DVKVTQSSRYLVKRTGEKVFLECVQDMDHENMFWYRQDPGLGLRLIYFSYDVKMKEKGDIPEGYSVSREKKERFSLILESASTNQTSMYLCASSFSLKAGAVNIQYFGAGTRLSVL.

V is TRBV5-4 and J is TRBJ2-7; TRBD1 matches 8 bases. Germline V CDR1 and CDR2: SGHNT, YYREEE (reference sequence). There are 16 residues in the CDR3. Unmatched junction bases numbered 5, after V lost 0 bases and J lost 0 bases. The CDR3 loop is CASSLGGTGRSYEQYF. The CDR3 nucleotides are TGTGCCAGCAGCTTGGGTGGGACAGGCCGCTCCTACGAGCAGTACTTC.

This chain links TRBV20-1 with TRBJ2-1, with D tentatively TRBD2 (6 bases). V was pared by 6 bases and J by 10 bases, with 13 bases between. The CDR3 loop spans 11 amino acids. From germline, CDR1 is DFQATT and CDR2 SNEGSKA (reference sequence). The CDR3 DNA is TGCAGTGCAAACTTTCGGGGGGAGCAGTTCTTC. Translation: CSANFRGEQFF.

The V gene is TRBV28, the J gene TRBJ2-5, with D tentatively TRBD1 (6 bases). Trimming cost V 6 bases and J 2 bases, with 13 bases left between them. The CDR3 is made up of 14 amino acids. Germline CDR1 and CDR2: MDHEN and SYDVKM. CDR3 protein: CASSPGQLQETQYF. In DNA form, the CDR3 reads TGTGCCAGCAGCCCCGGACAGCTGCAAGAGACCCAGTACTTC.

The CDR3 DNA reads TGTGCCGCCCTTAATCGCGGGGCCTTGGGCTACACCTTC. This codes for CAALNRGALGYTF. The chain couples TRBV5-4 to TRBJ1-2; D possibly corresponds to TRBD1 (5 bases). This CDR3 is 13 amino acids long. Germline loops: CDR1 SGHNT, CDR2 YYREEE (reference sequence). Trimming pared 10 bases from V and 8 bases from J, leaving 21 bases between.

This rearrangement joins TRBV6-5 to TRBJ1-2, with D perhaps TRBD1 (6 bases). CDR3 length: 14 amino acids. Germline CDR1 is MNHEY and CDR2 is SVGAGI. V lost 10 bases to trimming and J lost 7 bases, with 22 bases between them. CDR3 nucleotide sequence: TGTGCCACAGGAGGCAGGGGTTTGGAGGCTGGCTACACCTTC. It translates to CATGGRGLEAGYTF.

The CDR3 region is CASSGRGGDEQFF. The CDR3 nucleotides are TGTGCCAGTAGCGGGAGGGGGGGGGATGAGCAGTTCTTC. The chain couples TRBV19 to TRBJ2-1; 8 bases are a match to TRBD2. The V and J ends lost 6 bases and 8 bases, in that order; junction bases with no gene match: 6. This CDR3 spans 13 amino acids. CDR1 and CDR2 (germline): LNHDA, SQIVND (reference sequence).

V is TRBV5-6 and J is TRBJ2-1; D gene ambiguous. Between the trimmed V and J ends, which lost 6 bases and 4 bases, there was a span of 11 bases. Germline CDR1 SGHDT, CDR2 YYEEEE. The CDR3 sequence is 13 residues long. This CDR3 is CASTTSPYNEQFF. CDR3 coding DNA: TGTGCCAGCACCACGAGTCCATACAATGAGCAGTTCTTC.

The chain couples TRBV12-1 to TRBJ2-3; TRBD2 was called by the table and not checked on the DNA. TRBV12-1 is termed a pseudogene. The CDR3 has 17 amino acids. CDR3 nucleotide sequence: TGTGCCAGCAGCTTTGGCCCACTAGCGGGAGGGCGGGATACGCAGTATTTT. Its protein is CASSFGPLAGGRDTQYF.

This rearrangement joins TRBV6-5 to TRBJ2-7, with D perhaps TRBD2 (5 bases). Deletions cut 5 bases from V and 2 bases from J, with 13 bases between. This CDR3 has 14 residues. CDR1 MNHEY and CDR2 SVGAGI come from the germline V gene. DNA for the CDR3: TGTGCCAGCAGTGCCGGACTGGAAACCTACGAGCAGTACTTC. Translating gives CASSAGLETYEQYF.

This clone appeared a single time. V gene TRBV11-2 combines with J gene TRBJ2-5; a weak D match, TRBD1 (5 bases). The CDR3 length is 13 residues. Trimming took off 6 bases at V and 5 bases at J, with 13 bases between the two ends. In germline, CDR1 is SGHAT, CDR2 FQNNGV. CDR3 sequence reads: CASSTGHRETQYF. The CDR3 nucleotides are TGTGCCAGCAGTACCGGGCACAGGGAGACCCAGTACTTC. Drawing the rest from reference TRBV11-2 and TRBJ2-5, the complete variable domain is EAGVAQSPRYKIIEKRQSVAFWCNPISGHATLYWYQQILGQGPKLLIQFQNNGVVDDSQLPKDRFSAERLKGVDSTLKIQPAKLEDSAVYLCASSTGHRETQYFGPGTRLLVL.

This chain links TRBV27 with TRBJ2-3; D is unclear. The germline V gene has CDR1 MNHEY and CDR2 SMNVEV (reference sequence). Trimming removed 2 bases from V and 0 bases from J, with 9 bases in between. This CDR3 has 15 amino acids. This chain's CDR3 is CASSLGGTSTDTQYF. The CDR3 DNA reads TGTGCCAGCAGTTTAGGCGGCACGAGCACAGATACGCAGTATTTT.

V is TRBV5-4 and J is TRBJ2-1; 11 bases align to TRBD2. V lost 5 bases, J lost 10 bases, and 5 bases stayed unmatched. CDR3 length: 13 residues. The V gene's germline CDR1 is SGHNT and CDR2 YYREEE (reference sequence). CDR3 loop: CASSSGGAWEQFF. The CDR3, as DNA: TGTGCCAGCAGTAGCGGGGGGGCCTGGGAGCAGTTCTTC.

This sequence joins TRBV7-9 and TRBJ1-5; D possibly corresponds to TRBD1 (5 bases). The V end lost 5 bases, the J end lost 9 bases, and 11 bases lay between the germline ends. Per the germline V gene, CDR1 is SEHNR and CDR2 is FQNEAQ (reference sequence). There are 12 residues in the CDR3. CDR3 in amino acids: CASSRDGGPQHF. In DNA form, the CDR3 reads TGTGCCAGCAGCCGGGACGGGGGGCCCCAGCATTTT.

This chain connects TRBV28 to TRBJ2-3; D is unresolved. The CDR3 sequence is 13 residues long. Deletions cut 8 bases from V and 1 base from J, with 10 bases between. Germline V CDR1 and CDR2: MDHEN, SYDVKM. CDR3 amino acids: CASFPRGTDTQYF. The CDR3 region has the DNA TGTGCCAGCTTCCCCCGGGGCACAGATACGCAGTATTTT.

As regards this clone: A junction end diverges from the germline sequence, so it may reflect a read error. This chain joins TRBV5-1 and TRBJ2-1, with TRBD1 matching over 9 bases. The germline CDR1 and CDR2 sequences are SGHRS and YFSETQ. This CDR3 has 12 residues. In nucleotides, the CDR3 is TGCGCCAGCAGCGTAACGGGACAGGGCCTGCTCTTC. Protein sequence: CASSVTGQGLLF.

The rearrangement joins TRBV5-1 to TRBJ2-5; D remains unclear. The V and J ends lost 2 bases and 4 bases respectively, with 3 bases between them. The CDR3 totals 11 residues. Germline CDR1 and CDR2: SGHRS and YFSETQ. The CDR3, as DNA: TGCGCCAGCAGCTTTCGAGAGACCCAGTACTTC. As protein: CASSFRETQYF.

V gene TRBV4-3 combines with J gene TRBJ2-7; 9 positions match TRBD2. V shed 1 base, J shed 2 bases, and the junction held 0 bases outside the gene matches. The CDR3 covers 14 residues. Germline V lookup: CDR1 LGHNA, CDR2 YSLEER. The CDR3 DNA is TGCGCCAGCAGCCAAGGGACTAGCGCCTACGAGCAGTACTTC. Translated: CASSQGTSAYEQYF.